This T cell receptor (beta chain) was documented in a study of Graves' ophthalmopathy and Graves' hyperthyroidism. General study results and limits: Using 13 signatures, a model distinguished ophthalmopathy from stable hyperthyroidism, reaching around 88% sensitivity and 70% to 83% specificity. Also, most clonotypes expanded in the thyroid above 0.001 frequency appeared in blood.

Amplification of the TCR beta CDR3 regions used RNA transcripts (as template). RT-PCR was first run with HTBI primers, then multiplex PCR in a second round. Each CDR3 protein is one row after TCRdb ran MiXCR on the multiplex PCR reads. Here the sample spans about 600,000 distinct CDR3 sequences, under 45% being singletons. Trimming took off 2 bases at V and 1 base at J, with 14 bases between the two ends. CDR1 SGHVS and CDR2 FNYEAQ come from the germline V gene. The length of the CDR3 is 16 residues. This clonotype appeared many times. Its antigen is not identified. The sample was peripheral blood or thyroid tissue (not recorded which). The chain carries TRBV7-6 and TRBJ2-5, with D perhaps matching TRBD2 (6 bases). This TCR was sampled from an adult man with Graves' hyperthyroidism. CDR3 protein: CASSLSVAEAQETQYF. In DNA form, the CDR3 reads TGTGCCAGCAGCTTAAGTGTAGCGGAGGCCCAAGAGACCCAGTACTTC.